One sample yielded the 17 T cell receptor beta chains listed below, sequenced in a study of response to subunit inactivated influenza vaccine. TCRdb re-called the RT-PCR reads with MiXCR, one entry per CDR3 protein. Seen here are hundreds of thousands of distinct CDR3 sequences, around 13% observed once, and the top ten hold approximately 7.6%. The sample in question was PBMCs from blood, obtained about 14 days before vaccination. These receptors were obtained from a man over 45 who received an inactivated influenza vaccine.

The V and J genes are TRBV7-9 and TRBJ2-1; 8 bases agree with TRBD1. The CDR3 is 17 residues long. After removal of 5 bases from V and 4 bases from J, the junction contained 13 bases not matched to a gene. Germline V CDR1 and CDR2: SEHNR, FQNEAQ (reference sequence). CDR3 in amino acids: CASSPGWTGPTYNEQFF. DNA for the CDR3: TGTGCCAGCAGCCCAGGGTGGACAGGGCCCACTTACAATGAGCAGTTCTTC.

In its sample, this clonotype was seen a few times. CDR3 DNA sequence: TGTGCCAGCAGTTTATCTTTGGTTGGGGACAGGGGGAACTACGAGCAGTACTTC. Its translation is CASSLSLVGDRGNYEQYF. The chain employs TRBV27 and TRBJ2-7, with TRBD1 identical over 11 bases. V trimming: 0 bases; J trimming: 3 bases; junction bases outside the gene matches: 10. This CDR3 region has 18 residues. Germline V gene data show CDR1 as MNHEY and CDR2 as SMNVEV (reference sequence).

The rearrangement joins TRBV12-3 or TRBV12-4 to TRBJ1-3; 10 positions match TRBD1. The CDR3 is made up of 16 amino acids. V lost 5 bases, J lost 0 bases, and 4 bases stayed unmatched. The CDR3 DNA reads TGTGCCAGCAGTCCTCGGGACAGGGGCTCTGGAAACACCATATATTTT. Its protein product is CASSPRDRGSGNTIYF.

This clonotype was detected only a few times. This rearrangement joins TRBV15 to TRBJ1-2; maybe TRBD1 (5 bases). Trimming took 4 bases from V and 1 from J, leaving 16 bases between them. The CDR3 consists of 16 residues. Germline values: CDR1 LNHNV, CDR2 YYDKDF (reference sequence). CDR3 nucleotide sequence: TGTGCCACCAGCATGGGACGCATAAATCTTAACTATGGCTACACCTTC. Protein product: CATSMGRINLNYGYTF.

This clonotype was counted a few times. DNA of the CDR3: TGCGCCAGCAGCGGGACAGGGGGGCCCGAGCAGTACTTC. Its protein is CASSGTGGPEQYF. The V call is TRBV5-1, the J call TRBJ2-7, with 11 nucleotides matching TRBD1. CDR3 size: 13 residues. The germline V gene has CDR1 SGHRS and CDR2 YFSETQ. Trimming took 4 bases from V and 6 from J; bases not matched to a gene: 3.

By share of the sample, this clonotype is medium-sized. The rearrangement uses TRBV12-3 or TRBV12-4 and TRBJ1-5, with D unresolved. CDR3 length: 14 amino acids. The V and J ends lost 6 bases and 0 bases respectively, with 9 bases between them. The CDR3 protein is CASSINYSNQPQHF. DNA for the CDR3: TGTGCCAGCAGCATCAATTATAGCAATCAGCCCCAGCATTTT.

This clonotype was counted only a few times. The chain uses TRBV9 and TRBJ2-1, with unresolved D. The CDR3 length is 16 residues. Germline-derived CDR1 and CDR2 are SGDLS and YYNGEE. V was pared by 4 bases and J by 0 bases, with 14 bases between. The CDR3 spells CASSPRTGYSYNEQFF. The CDR3 bases are TGTGCCAGCAGCCCCAGGACCGGATACTCCTACAATGAGCAGTTCTTC.

This clonotype was recorded a few times. The chain carries TRBV29-1 and TRBJ2-7, with D perhaps given as TRBD1 or TRBD2 (6 bases each). The CDR3 contains 14 residues. Trimming removed 3 bases at V and 6 bases at J, with 18 bases between. Germline CDR1 and CDR2: SQVTM and ANQGSEA. DNA for the CDR3: TGCAGCGTTGATATGGGGGGCGGTAAGTCCGAGCAGTACTTC. As protein: CSVDMGGGKSEQYF.

J is TRBJ2-5 and V is TRBV4-2; 7 nucleotides align to TRBD2. The CDR3 runs to 15 residues. V gave up 1 base and J gave up 5 bases; unmatched junction bases: 7. The V gene's germline CDR1 is LGHNA and CDR2 YNFKEQ. For the CDR3, the DNA is TGTGCCAGCAGCCAAGGGGGGGGATCCGGGGAGACCCAGTACTTC. As protein: CASSQGGGSGETQYF.

This clonotype was seen a few times. The chain uses TRBV3-1 and TRBJ2-1, with 10 bases identical to TRBD2. The CDR3 has 17 amino acids. Germline V gene lookup returns CDR1 LGHDT and CDR2 YNNKEL (reference sequence). V shed 1 base, J shed 6 bases, and the junction held 9 bases outside the gene matches. DNA for the CDR3: TGTGCCAGCAGCCAAGGCTGGGCTAGCGGGAGTTTCAATGAGCAGTTCTTC. As protein: CASSQGWASGSFNEQFF.

This clonotype was recorded at least ten times. This sequence joins TRBV5-5 and TRBJ2-7; D is possibly TRBD2 (6 bases). Trimming left V 5 bases short and J 0 bases short, with 15 bases between. CDR1 is SGHKS and CDR2 is YYEKEE in the germline V gene (reference sequence). The CDR3 extends over 15 amino acids. The DNA of the CDR3 is TGTGCCAGCAGAAGGGACCGCGGGGACTCCTACGAGCAGTACTTC. Encoded protein: CASRRDRGDSYEQYF.

The V call is TRBV5-1, the J call TRBJ1-6; 11 positions agree with TRBD1. CDR3 size: 14 residues. V lost 7 bases and J lost 8; bases outside the gene matches: 5. The V gene's germline CDR1 is SGHRS and CDR2 YFSETQ. This chain's CDR3 is CASRRTGGYSPLHF. CDR3 coding DNA: TGCGCCAGCCGGAGGACAGGGGGCTATTCACCCCTCCACTTT.

The table lists this clonotype with a few counts. The V call is TRBV7-8, the J call TRBJ2-3, with 10 bases that match TRBD2. With 5 bases clipped from V and 5 bases from J, the junction kept 10 bases outside the gene matches. Germline V gene data show CDR1 as SGHVS and CDR2 as FQNEAQ. This CDR3 has 16 amino acids. The DNA for the CDR3 is TGTGCCAGCAGCCGAAAGCGGGAGGGCCATCAAGATACGCAGTATTTT. Translated: CASSRKREGHQDTQYF.

The J gene is TRBJ1-4, the V gene TRBV4-3, with D possibly being TRBD1 (5 bases). Germline V gives CDR1 LGHNA, CDR2 YSLEER. V lost 4 bases and J 5 bases, leaving 17 bases between the germline ends. This CDR3 has 16 residues. The CDR3 is CASSLGHGLSNEKLFF. The DNA for the CDR3 is TGCGCCAGCAGCCTCGGACATGGCCTATCGAATGAAAAACTGTTTTTT.

The V call is TRBV6-4, the J call TRBJ2-3; the D gene is possibly TRBD1 (5 bases). The CDR3 is 13 residues long. Trimming removed 4 bases from V and 6 bases from J, with 11 bases in between. Germline V gives CDR1 MRHNA, CDR2 SNTAGT. This chain's CDR3 is CASSAQQADTQYF. CDR3 bases: TGTGCCAGCAGTGCCCAACAGGCGGATACGCAGTATTTT.

The chain employs TRBV6-1 and TRBJ2-7; 7 nucleotides agree with TRBD1. The CDR3 length is 13 residues. Unmatched junction bases numbered 4, after V lost 5 bases and J lost 3 bases. CDR1 is MNHNS, CDR2 SASEGT, per germline. CDR3 in DNA: TGTGCCAGCAGTAGACAGGGCTACTACGAGCAGTACTTC. Amino acid sequence: CASSRQGYYEQYF.

This clonotype has a handful of counts. J is TRBJ2-5 and V is TRBV12-5; tentatively, D is TRBD1 (5 bases). Trimming cost V 6 bases and J 4 bases, with 12 bases left between them. The CDR3 runs 13 residues. Germline-derived CDR1 and CDR2 are LGHNT and FRNRAP. DNA for the CDR3: TGTGCTAGTGGGCCCGATAGGGGAGAGACCCAGTACTTC. Translating it yields CASGPDRGETQYF.